These 29 T cell receptor beta chains share one sample of origin, sequenced in a study of T cells expressing NK-cell markers. One entry per CDR3 protein, without DNA, is what TCRdb gives after re-calling the 5' RACE reads. Here the sample table reports 200,000 to 300,000 distinct CDR3 sequences. Sequenced material: blood T cells: a sorted CD56 or NKG2C T cell subset, CD4+ or CD8+ T cells, or bulk PBMC T cells (not recorded which). These receptors all come from a woman between 18 and 70 years old in good health.

This chain uses TRBV3-1 with TRBJ1-1; TCRdb reports TRBD1, a call that lacks DNA to check it against. CDR3 length: 12 residues. Germline-derived CDR1 and CDR2 are LGHDT and YNNKEL (reference sequence). CDR3 in amino acids: CASSPGTHGAFF.

V is TRBV29-1 and J is TRBJ2-3; the D call from TCRdb, TRBD1, cannot be confirmed without DNA. The germline gives CDR1 SQVTM, CDR2 ANQGSEA. The CDR3 contains 16 residues. CDR3 amino acids: CSVEDLAGGGTDTQYF.

The chain links TRBV20-1 to TRBJ2-1; TCRdb lists TRBD1, though no DNA is available to test this call. Germline V gene lookup returns CDR1 DFQATT and CDR2 SNEGSKA (reference sequence). This CDR3 contains 11 residues. The CDR3 here is CSARGGNEQFF.

J is TRBJ2-4 and V is TRBV4-3; with no DNA, the TCRdb D assignment of TRBD2 cannot be verified. CDR1 and CDR2 (germline): LGHNA, YSLEER. There are 15 residues in the CDR3. The CDR3 is CASSQHSLGENIQYF.

The rearrangement joins TRBV15 to TRBJ1-2; the D gene TCRdb calls, TRBD1, cannot be checked with no DNA. Germline V gene sequence: CDR1 LNHNV, CDR2 YYDKDF (reference sequence). This CDR3 spans 15 amino acids. This CDR3 reads CATSRDTQGSYGYTF.

This chain uses TRBV7-7 with TRBJ2-7; as DNA is missing, the TRBD2 call by TCRdb cannot be tested. Looked up from germline, CDR1 is SSHAT and CDR2 is FNYEAQ (reference sequence). CDR3 length equals 13 residues. CDR3: CASSSGLDLEQYF.

The rearrangement joins TRBV25-1 to TRBJ2-7; no DNA is available, so the TRBD2 call from TCRdb remains unchecked. In germline, CDR1 is MGHDK, CDR2 SYGVNS. The CDR3 loop spans 14 amino acids. CDR3 in amino acids: CASSGRGRAWEQYF.

The chain carries TRBV20-1 and TRBJ2-7; there is no DNA to check the TCRdb D call of TRBD1. This CDR3 spans 15 amino acids. CDR1 is DFQATT, CDR2 SNEGSKA, per germline (reference sequence). The CDR3 sequence: CSARDWGQDSYEQYF.

The chain links TRBV6-5 to TRBJ1-1; the D call from TCRdb, TRBD1, cannot be confirmed without DNA. The germline V gene has CDR1 MNHEY and CDR2 SVGAGI. The CDR3 contains 14 residues. This chain's CDR3 is CASSYKGAPTEAFF.

The rearrangement links TRBV20-1 to TRBJ2-4; as DNA is missing, the TRBD2 call by TCRdb cannot be tested. CDR1 is DFQATT, CDR2 SNEGSKA, per germline (reference sequence). The CDR3 is 15 amino acids. The CDR3 loop reads CSARDHAGIQNIQYF.

This rearrangement joins TRBV5-1 to TRBJ1-2; TCRdb gives TRBD1 as the D gene, but with no DNA this cannot be confirmed. This CDR3 contains 12 residues. Germline CDR1 reads SGHRS; CDR2 reads YFSETQ. This chain's CDR3 is CASSSDGAGYTF.

The rearrangement links TRBV5-1 to TRBJ2-2; there is no DNA to check the TCRdb D call of TRBD2. CDR1 SGHRS and CDR2 YFSETQ come from the germline V gene. The length of the CDR3 is 14 residues. This chain's CDR3 is CASSLAGHTGELFF.

The chain uses TRBV19 and TRBJ2-1; the D call of TRBD1 rests on TCRdb alone, since no DNA is present to check it. This CDR3 has 15 amino acids. Germline V gives CDR1 LNHDA, CDR2 SQIVND (reference sequence). The CDR3 sequence is CASSIVGTVYNEQFF.

The CDR3 loop is CASRAPGTPTEAFF. The chain combines TRBV7-2 with TRBJ1-1; TCRdb proposes TRBD1, but this gene call is untestable without DNA. Germline CDR1 reads SGHTA; CDR2 reads FQGNSA. This CDR3 region has 14 residues.

This rearrangement joins TRBV6-5 to TRBJ1-1; TCRdb outputs TRBD1, but without DNA this stays unchecked. From germline, CDR1 is MNHEY and CDR2 SVGAGI. The CDR3 is made up of 15 amino acids. The CDR3: CASSFNDRAVTEAFF.

The genes are TRBV11-2 and TRBJ1-1; TCRdb names TRBD1, which stays unverified in the absence of DNA. CDR1 and CDR2 from the germline V gene are SGHAT and FQNNGV. The CDR3 sequence is 13 residues long. Here the CDR3 reads CASSLDPTGKAFF. The whole variable domain, filled in from reference TRBV11-2 and TRBJ1-1, reads EAGVAQSPRYKIIEKRQSVAFWCNPISGHATLYWYQQILGQGPKLLIQFQNNGVVDDSQLPKDRFSAERLKGVDSTLKIQPAKLEDSAVYLCASSLDPTGKAFFGQGTRLTVV.

The genes are TRBV6-1 and TRBJ2-7; without DNA, the TCRdb call of TRBD1 cannot be checked. This CDR3 is built from 13 residues. The germline V gene has CDR1 MNHNS and CDR2 SASEGT. The CDR3 reads CASSPAISYEQYF.

The V and J genes are TRBV25-1 and TRBJ1-5; the TRBD1 assignment by TCRdb is unverifiable without DNA. Per the germline V gene, CDR1 is MGHDK and CDR2 is SYGVNS. The CDR3 sequence is 14 residues long. The CDR3 is CASMGTGWNQPQHF.

The chain couples TRBV7-9 to TRBJ2-7. The CDR3 is 11 amino acids. The germline V gene encodes CDR1 SEHNR and CDR2 FQNEAQ (reference sequence). CDR3 sequence reads: CASSARQEQHF. The full variable domain, rest sourced from reference TRBV7-9 and TRBJ2-7, is DTGVSQNPRHKITKRGQNVTFRCDPISEHNRLYWYRQTLGQGPEFLTYFQNEAQLEKSRLLSDRFSAERPKGSFSTLEIQRTEQGDSAMYLCASSARQEQHFGPGTRLTVT.

J is TRBJ1-1 and V is TRBV20-1. Per germline, CDR1 DFQATT and CDR2 SNEGSKA (reference sequence). The CDR3 consists of 15 residues. CDR3 in amino acids: CSARDRPGGGTEAFF.

V gene TRBV20-1 combines with J gene TRBJ2-3. Germline-derived CDR1 and CDR2 are DFQATT and SNEGSKA (reference sequence). This CDR3 is 14 amino acids long. CDR3 sequence: CSAPTDPSTDTQYF.

The V gene is TRBV10-3, the J gene TRBJ2-2; TCRdb designates TRBD2, a call that cannot be tested without DNA. Germline lookup yields CDR1 ENHRY and CDR2 SYGVKD. The CDR3 is 17 amino acids. Here the CDR3 reads CAIRGARLAGNTGELFF.

The chain joins TRBV7-2 to TRBJ2-3; TCRdb's assignment of TRBD2 cannot be checked, as there is no DNA. From germline, CDR1 is SGHTA and CDR2 FQGNSA. The CDR3 has 16 residues. This CDR3 reads CASSIRGGGAVDTQYF.

This chain connects TRBV6-1 to TRBJ2-2; TCRdb calls TRBD2, which cannot be checked without DNA. The CDR3 loop spans 15 amino acids. From germline, CDR1 is MNHNS and CDR2 SASEGT. The CDR3 sequence: CASRGASGGTGELFF.

This sequence joins TRBV3-1 and TRBJ2-7; TCRdb returns TRBD1, unconfirmable since there is no DNA. The CDR3 sequence is 14 residues long. Germline CDR1 and CDR2: LGHDT and YNNKEL (reference sequence). CDR3 sequence: CASSPGSLRYEQYF.

This chain joins TRBV30 and TRBJ2-3; the D call from TCRdb, TRBD1, cannot be confirmed without DNA. The V gene's germline CDR1 is GTSNPN and CDR2 SVGIG (reference sequence). The CDR3 sequence is 15 residues long. CDR3 protein: CAWSGDRASTDTQYF.

V and J are TRBV12-3 or TRBV12-4 and TRBJ1-1; there is no DNA to check the TCRdb D call of TRBD1. This CDR3 comprises 15 residues. This CDR3 is CASSGSGHGNTEAFF.

This sequence joins TRBV3-1 and TRBJ1-1; the D gene TCRdb calls, TRBD1, cannot be checked with no DNA. CDR1 and CDR2 (germline): LGHDT, YNNKEL (reference sequence). This CDR3 spans 14 amino acids. The CDR3 spells CASINRGGGTEAFF.

J is TRBJ2-5 and V is TRBV4-3; TCRdb selects TRBD2, and the lack of DNA leaves this call unchecked. Per the germline V gene, CDR1 is LGHNA and CDR2 is YSLEER. CDR3 size: 15 residues. CDR3 protein: CASSQAGLGHETQYF.